This T cell receptor (beta chain) was sequenced for a study of blood T cells in healthy people across ages. Sample-barcoded 5' priming and a J-beta primer mix drove a second PCR of 7 to 11 cycles. TCRdb processed the 5' RACE reads anew with MiXCR; each CDR3 protein has one entry. The sample lists 600,000 to 900,000 distinct CDR3 sequences; around 24% were seen once. Trimming pared 1 base from V and 7 bases from J, leaving 17 bases between. Germline CDR1 is SGHAT and CDR2 is FQNNGV. CDR3 length equals 16 residues. These data also featured in a second study, about T cells of mothers and their children.

The chain couples TRBV11-2 to TRBJ2-1; D gene ambiguous. Sequencing input: blood. The origin of this receptor is a boy under 18 in good health. DNA for the CDR3: TGTGCCAGCAGCTTAGTGGGTAGCCTAAAGTTGAATGAGCAGTTCTTC. Residues: CASSLVGSLKLNEQFF.